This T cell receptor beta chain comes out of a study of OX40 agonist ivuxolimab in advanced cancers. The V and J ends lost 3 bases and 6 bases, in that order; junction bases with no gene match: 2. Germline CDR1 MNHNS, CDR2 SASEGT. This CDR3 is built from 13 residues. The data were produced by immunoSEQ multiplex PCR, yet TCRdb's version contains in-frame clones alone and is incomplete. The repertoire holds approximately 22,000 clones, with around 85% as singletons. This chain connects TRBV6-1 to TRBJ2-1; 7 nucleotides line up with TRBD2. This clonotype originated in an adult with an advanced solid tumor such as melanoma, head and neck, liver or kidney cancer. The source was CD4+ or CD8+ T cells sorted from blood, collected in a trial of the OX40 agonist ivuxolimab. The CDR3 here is CASSDRGVNEQFF. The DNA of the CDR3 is TGTGCCAGCAGTGACCGGGGGGTCAATGAGCAGTTCTTC.